This T cell receptor (beta chain) was sequenced during a study of chemoradiotherapy in HPV16-positive cancers. Study context: Functional T-cell assays on a couple of HPV16-positive patients' cells defined candidate HPV-specific clones and common TCR motifs. Study observations and caveats: HPV-specific T cells were functionally defined from only a couple of HPV16-positive patients. Non-HPV-specific T cells did not expand in tumors during treatment, whereas candidate HPV-specific clones and E7-related motifs did.

Samples were taken several times over chemoradiotherapy. Assay: immunoSEQ multiplex PCR; the TCRdb copy retains only in-frame clones and omits some. The sample lists around 10,000 clones; around 81% were seen once. The CDR3 sequence is 15 residues long. The germline V gene encodes CDR1 SGHRS and CDR2 YFSETQ. Trimming removed 2 bases from V and 5 bases from J, with 14 bases in between. This clone was observed once. What it binds is not known. This clonotype originated in a human donor with HPV-associated anogenital cancer. This specimen consisted of blood, obtained from a patient who underwent chemoradiotherapy. The chain employs TRBV5-1 and TRBJ1-3; a possible D gene is TRBD1 (5 bases). CDR3 nucleotide sequence: TGCGCCAGCAGCTTTCAGGGTGGATCAAGAAACACCATATATTTT. Protein sequence: CASSFQGGSRNTIYF. Together with reference TRBV5-1 and TRBJ1-3, the CDR3 gives the full variable domain: KAGVTQTPRYLIKTRGQQVTLSCSPISGHRSVSWYQQTPGQGLQFLFEYFSETQRNKGNFPGRFSGRQFSNSRSEMNVSTLELGDSALYLCASSFQGGSRNTIYFGEGSWLTVV.